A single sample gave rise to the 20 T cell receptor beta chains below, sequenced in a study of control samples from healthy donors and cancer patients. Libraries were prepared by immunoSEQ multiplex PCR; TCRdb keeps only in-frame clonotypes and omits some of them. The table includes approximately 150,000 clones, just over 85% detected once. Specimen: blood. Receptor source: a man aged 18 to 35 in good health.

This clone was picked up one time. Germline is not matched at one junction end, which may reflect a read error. The CDR3 spells CASSFGQGDKNIQYF. The CDR3, as DNA: TGTGCTAGCAGCTTTGGGCAGGGGGACAAAAACATTCAGTACTTC. J is TRBJ2-4 and V is TRBV7-7; 7 nucleotides match TRBD1. Germline-derived CDR1 and CDR2 are SSHAT and FNYEAQ (reference sequence). The CDR3 loop spans 15 amino acids.

CDR3 coding DNA: TGTGCCAGCAGCGTCGGGACGGAAAACTATGGCTACACCTTC. Amino acid sequence: CASSVGTENYGYTF. The chain is built from TRBV5-4 and TRBJ1-2; tentatively, D is TRBD1 (5 bases). V lost 4 bases and J 2 bases, leaving 12 bases between the germline ends. CDR3 size: 14 residues. Germline CDR1 and CDR2: SGHNT and YYREEE (reference sequence).

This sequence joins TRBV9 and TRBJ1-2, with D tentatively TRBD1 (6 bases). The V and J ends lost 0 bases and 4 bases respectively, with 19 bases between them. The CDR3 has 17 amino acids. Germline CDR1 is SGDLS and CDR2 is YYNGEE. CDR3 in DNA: TGTGCCAGCAGCGTAGGGTCCGGGGGGGGCAGGAGCTATGGCTACACCTTC. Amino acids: CASSVGSGGGRSYGYTF.

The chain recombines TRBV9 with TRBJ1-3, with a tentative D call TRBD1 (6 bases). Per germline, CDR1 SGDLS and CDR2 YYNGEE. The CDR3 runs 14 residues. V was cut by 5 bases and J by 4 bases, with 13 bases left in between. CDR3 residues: CASSTGTLGNTIYF. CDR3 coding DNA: TGTGCCAGCAGTACCGGGACATTAGGAAACACCATATATTTT.

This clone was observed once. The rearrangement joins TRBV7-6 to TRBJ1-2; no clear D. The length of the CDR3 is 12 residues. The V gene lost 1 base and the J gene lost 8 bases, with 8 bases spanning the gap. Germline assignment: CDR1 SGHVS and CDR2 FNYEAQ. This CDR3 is CASSLGGWGYTF. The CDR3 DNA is TGTGCCAGCAGCTTAGGGGGTTGGGGCTACACCTTC.

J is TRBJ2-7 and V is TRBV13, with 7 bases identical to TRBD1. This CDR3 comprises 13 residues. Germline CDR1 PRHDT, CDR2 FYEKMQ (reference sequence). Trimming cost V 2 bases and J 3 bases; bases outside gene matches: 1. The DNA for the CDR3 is TGTGCCAGCAGCTTACAGGGGGTCTACGAGCAGTACTTC. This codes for CASSLQGVYEQYF.

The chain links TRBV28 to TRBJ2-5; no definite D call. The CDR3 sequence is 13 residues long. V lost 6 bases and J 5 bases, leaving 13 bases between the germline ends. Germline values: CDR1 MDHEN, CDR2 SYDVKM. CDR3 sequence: CASSSATFETQYF. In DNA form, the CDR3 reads TGTGCCAGCAGCAGCGCGACGTTTGAGACCCAGTACTTC.

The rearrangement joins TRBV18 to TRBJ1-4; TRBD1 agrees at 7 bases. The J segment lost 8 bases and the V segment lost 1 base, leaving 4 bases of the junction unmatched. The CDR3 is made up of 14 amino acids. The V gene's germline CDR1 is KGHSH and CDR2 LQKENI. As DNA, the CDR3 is TGTGCCAGCTCACCACGGGACAGCTTCGAAAAACTGTTTTTT. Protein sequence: CASSPRDSFEKLFF.

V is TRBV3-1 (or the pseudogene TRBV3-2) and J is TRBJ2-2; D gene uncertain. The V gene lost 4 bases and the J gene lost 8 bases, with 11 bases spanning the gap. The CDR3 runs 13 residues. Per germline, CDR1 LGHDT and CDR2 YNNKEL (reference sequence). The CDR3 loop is CASSLKYWGELFF. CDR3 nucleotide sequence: TGTGCCAGCAGCCTAAAATACTGGGGGGAGCTGTTTTTT.

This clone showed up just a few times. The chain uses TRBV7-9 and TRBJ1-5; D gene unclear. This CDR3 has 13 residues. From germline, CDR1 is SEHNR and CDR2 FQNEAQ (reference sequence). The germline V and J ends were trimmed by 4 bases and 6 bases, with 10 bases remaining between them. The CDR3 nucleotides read TGTGCCAGCAGCTCGCAGTGGGGTCAGCCCCAGCATTTT. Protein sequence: CASSSQWGQPQHF. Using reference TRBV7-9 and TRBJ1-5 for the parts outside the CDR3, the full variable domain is DTGVSQNPRHKITKRGQNVTFRCDPISEHNRLYWYRQTLGQGPEFLTYFQNEAQLEKSRLLSDRFSAERPKGSFSTLEIQRTEQGDSAMYLCASSSQWGQPQHFGDGTRLSIL.

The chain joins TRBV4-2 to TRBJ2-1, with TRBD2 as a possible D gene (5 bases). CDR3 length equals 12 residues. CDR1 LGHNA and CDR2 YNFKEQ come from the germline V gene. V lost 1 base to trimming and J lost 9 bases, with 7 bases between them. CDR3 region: CASSQVAGEQFF. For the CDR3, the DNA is TGTGCCAGCAGCCAAGTGGCGGGTGAGCAGTTCTTC.

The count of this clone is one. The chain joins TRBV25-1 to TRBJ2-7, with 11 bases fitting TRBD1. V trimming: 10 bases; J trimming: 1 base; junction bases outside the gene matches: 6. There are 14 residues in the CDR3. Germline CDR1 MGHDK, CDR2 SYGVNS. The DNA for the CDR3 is TGTGCCACCAGGGGGACAGGGGGATCCTACGAGCAGTACTTC. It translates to CATRGTGGSYEQYF.

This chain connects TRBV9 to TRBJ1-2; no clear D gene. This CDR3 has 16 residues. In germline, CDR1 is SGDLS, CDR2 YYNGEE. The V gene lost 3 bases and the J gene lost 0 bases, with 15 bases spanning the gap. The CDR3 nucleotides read TGTGCCAGCAGCGAAGGGCCTGGGCCAACTAACTATGGCTACACCTTC. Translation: CASSEGPGPTNYGYTF.

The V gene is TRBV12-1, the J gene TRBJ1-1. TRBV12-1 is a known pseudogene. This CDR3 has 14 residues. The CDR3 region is CASSSPWGNTEAFF. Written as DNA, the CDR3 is TGTGCCAGCAGCTCCCCTTGGGGGAACACTGAAGCTTTCTTT.

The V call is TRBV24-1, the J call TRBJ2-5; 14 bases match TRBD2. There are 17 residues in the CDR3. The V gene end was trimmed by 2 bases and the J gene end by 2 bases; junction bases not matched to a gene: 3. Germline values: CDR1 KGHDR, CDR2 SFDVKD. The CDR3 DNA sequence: TGTGCCACCAGTGATTCTCGACTAGCGGGGGGGCAAGAGACCCAGTACTTC. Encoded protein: CATSDSRLAGGQETQYF.

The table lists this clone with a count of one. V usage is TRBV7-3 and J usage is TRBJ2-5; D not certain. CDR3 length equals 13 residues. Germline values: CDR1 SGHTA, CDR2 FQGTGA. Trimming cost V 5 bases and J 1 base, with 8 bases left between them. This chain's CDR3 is CASSPSPQETQYF. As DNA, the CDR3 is TGTGCCAGCAGCCCATCACCCCAAGAGACCCAGTACTTC. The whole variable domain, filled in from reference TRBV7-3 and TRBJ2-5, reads GAGVSQTPSNKVTEKGKYVELRCDPISGHTALYWYRQSLGQGPEFLIYFQGTGAADDSGLPNDRFFAVRPEGSVSTLKIQRTERGDSAVYLCASSPSPQETQYFGPGTRLLVL.

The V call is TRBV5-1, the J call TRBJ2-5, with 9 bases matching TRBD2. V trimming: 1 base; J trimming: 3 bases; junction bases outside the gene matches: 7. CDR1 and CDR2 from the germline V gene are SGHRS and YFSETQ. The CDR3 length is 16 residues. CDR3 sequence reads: CASSLPPGLAEETQYF. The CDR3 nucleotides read TGCGCCAGCAGCTTGCCCCCGGGACTAGCTGAAGAGACCCAGTACTTC.

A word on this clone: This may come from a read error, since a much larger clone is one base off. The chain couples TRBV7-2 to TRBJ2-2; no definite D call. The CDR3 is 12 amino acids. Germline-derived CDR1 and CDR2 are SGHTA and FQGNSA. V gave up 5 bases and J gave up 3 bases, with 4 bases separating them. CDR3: CASSQYTGELFF. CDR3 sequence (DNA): TGTGCCAGCAGCCAATACACCGGGGAGCTGTTTTTT.

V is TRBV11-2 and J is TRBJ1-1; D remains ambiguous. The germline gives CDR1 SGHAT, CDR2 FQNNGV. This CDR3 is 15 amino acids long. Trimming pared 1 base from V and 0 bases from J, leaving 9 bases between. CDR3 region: CASSLVTVMNTEAFF. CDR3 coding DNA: TGTGCCAGCAGCTTAGTTACAGTCATGAACACTGAAGCTTTCTTT.

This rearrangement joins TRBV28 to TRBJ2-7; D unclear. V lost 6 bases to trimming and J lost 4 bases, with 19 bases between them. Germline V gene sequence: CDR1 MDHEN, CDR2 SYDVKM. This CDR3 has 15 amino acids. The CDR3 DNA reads TGTGCCAGCAGACTTGTCCTTTTGGTGGGATACGAGCAGTACTTC. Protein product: CASRLVLLVGYEQYF.